The T cell receptor (beta chain) described here comes from a study of T cells after yellow fever vaccination. Study-level points and caveats: Post-booster repertoires again held most primary-vaccination clones (approximately 96% CD4, roughly 88% CD8).

Details on this clonotype: Its specificity is not known.

Making TCR cDNA involved 5'RACE template switching, which added UMIs and a universal primer site. TCRdb processed the 5' RACE reads anew with MiXCR; each CDR3 protein has one entry. The sample consists of 110,000 or so distinct CDR3 sequences, roughly 6.8% of them appearing once. This CDR3 region has 12 residues. Trimming shortened V by 4 bases and J by 8 bases, and 10 bases separated the two germline ends. Germline lookup yields CDR1 SGHRS and CDR2 YFSETQ. The chain links TRBV5-1 to TRBJ2-1, with D hard to call. Sequenced material: CD4+ T cells sorted from PBMCs, taken roughly 47 days after the first yellow fever vaccination. This receptor was taken from a man aged 18 to 30 who received the YFV17D yellow fever vaccine. CDR3 protein: CASSVLGYEQFF. The DNA of the CDR3 is TGCGCCAGCAGCGTCCTAGGGTATGAGCAGTTCTTC.